The rows below give T cell receptor beta chains drawn from one sample of a study of glioma-infiltrating T cells. TCRdb redid the calling of the multiplex PCR reads with MiXCR, one entry per CDR3 protein. The table records around 130,000 distinct CDR3 sequences, 20% to 25% of them present only once. The sequencing input was glioma tissue, nonneoplastic brain tissue, or PBMCs (not recorded which). Receptors originate from a human donor with low-grade glioma or glioblastoma, undergoing nonglioma brain surgery, or in good health (not recorded which). Both conserved end residues are part of each CDR3. A D gene is named only where the DNA matches it firmly. Rows give clone size only sometimes, using once, few, many, or a class for an expanded clone.

V gene	J gene	clone size	D gene	CDR3 protein	CDR3 DNA
TRBV24-1	TRBJ2-1	NA	NA	CATSDSRIDNEQFF	TGTGCCACCAGTGATTCACGGATTGACAATGAGCAGTTCTTC
TRBV12-3/TRBV12-4	TRBJ1-2	NA	NA	CASIRGRGGSYGYTF	TGTGCCAGCATCAGAGGGCGAGGAGGGAGCTATGGCTACACCTTC
TRBV7-2	TRBJ2-3	few	NA	CASSLSKTDTQYF	TGTGCCAGCAGCTTAAGTAAGACAGATACGCAGTATTTT
TRBV20-1	TRBJ1-3	many	NA	CSASKQGSGNTIYF	TGCAGTGCTAGTAAACAGGGTTCTGGAAACACCATATATTTT
TRBV29-1	TRBJ2-3	NA	NA	CSAVTPGHGMYF	TGCAGCGCCGTAACGCCGGGACACGGAATGTATTTT
TRBV7-3	TRBJ2-2	few	NA	CASSLGVNTGELFF	TGTGCCAGCAGCTTGGGGGTGAACACCGGGGAGCTGTTTTTT
TRBV5-4	TRBJ1-2	NA	NA	CAFRDGRNYGYTF	TGTGCCTTCCGGGACGGCAGGAACTATGGCTACACCTTC
TRBV11-2	TRBJ2-5	few	NA	CASSYAVGGGRETQYF	TGTGCCAGCAGCTACGCCGTCGGGGGTGGTAGGGAGACCCAGTACTTC
TRBV7-9	TRBJ2-2	NA	TRBD1	CASSSGGAWTGELFF	TGTGCCAGCAGCTCAGGGGGCGCTTGGACCGGGGAGCTGTTTTTT
TRBV20-1	TRBJ2-1	NA	TRBD2	CSAPWGGGYNEQFF	TGCAGTGCTCCCTGGGGGGGGGGTTACAATGAGCAGTTCTTC
TRBV7-2	TRBJ2-1	NA	TRBD2	CASSHPGLAGALTYNEQFF	TGTGCCAGCAGCCACCCGGGACTAGCGGGGGCCCTGACCTACAATGAGCAGTTCTTC
TRBV7-9	TRBJ1-2	few	NA	CASSLEGNSNYGYTF	TGTGCCAGCAGCTTAGAGGGGAATTCCAACTATGGCTACACCTTC
TRBV7-7	TRBJ2-1	few	NA	CASSAGQRGSEQFF	TGTGCCAGCAGCGCGGGACAGCGGGGCAGTGAGCAGTTCTTC
TRBV28	TRBJ1-1	many	NA	CASSRRGGTEAFF	TGTGCCAGCAGTCGAAGGGGAGGCACTGAAGCTTTCTTT
TRBV20-1	TRBJ2-1	NA	TRBD2	CSARFTSGGGYNEQFF	TGCAGTGCTAGATTTACTAGCGGGGGGGGCTACAATGAGCAGTTCTTC
TRBV6-2/TRBV6-3	TRBJ2-5	many	NA	CASSSRDGQETQYF	TGTGCCAGCAGTTCAAGGGACGGCCAAGAGACCCAGTACTTC
TRBV19	TRBJ1-5	NA	NA	CASSGRQPPNQPQHF	TGTGCCAGTAGTGGCCGACAGCCCCCCAATCAGCCCCAGCATTTT
TRBV7-9	TRBJ1-1	many	NA	CASSLGQSSTEAFF	TGTGCCAGCAGCTTGGGACAATCCAGCACTGAAGCTTTCTTT
TRBV6-5	TRBJ2-1	NA	TRBD2	CASRNPGGGVSSYNEQFF	TGCGCCAGCAGGAACCCCGGCGGGGGGGTGAGCTCCTACAATGAGCAGTTCTTC
TRBV6-1	TRBJ2-1	few	TRBD2	CASSPRTSRSSYNEQFF	TGTGCCAGCAGTCCCAGGACTAGCCGAAGCTCCTACAATGAGCAGTTCTTC
TRBV6-6	TRBJ2-3	few	TRBD1	CASSPQGQGLTDTQYF	TGTGCCAGCAGTCCCCAGGGACAGGGCCTCACAGATACGCAGTATTTT
TRBV20-1	TRBJ1-5	few	NA	CSARGDIYQPQHF	TGCAGTGCTAGGGGGGACATATATCAGCCCCAGCATTTT
TRBV7-9	TRBJ1-6	few	NA	CASSLVGTNSPLHF	TGTGCCAGCAGCTTAGTAGGGACTAATTCACCCCTCCACTTT
TRBV7-9	TRBJ1-2	NA	TRBD1	CASSPGQGISYTF	TGTGCCAGCAGCCCCGGACAGGGAATAAGCTACACCTTC
TRBV10-3	TRBJ2-5	NA	NA	CAISVGTGKETQYF	TGTGCCATCAGTGTCGGGACTGGCAAAGAGACCCAGTACTTC
TRBV20-1	TRBJ2-5	few	TRBD2	CSAREGAGTQETQYF	TGCAGTGCTAGGGAGGGAGCGGGGACGCAAGAGACCCAGTACTTC
TRBV2	TRBJ1-1	many	TRBD1	CASSPATGWDTEAFF	TGTGCCAGCAGCCCTGCGACAGGGTGGGACACTGAAGCTTTCTTT
TRBV7-9	TRBJ2-1	NA	TRBD2	CASSLLTSGGRYNEQFF	TGTGCCAGCAGCCTCCTGACTAGCGGGGGTCGCTACAATGAGCAGTTCTTC
TRBV6-1	TRBJ1-2	NA	TRBD1	CASTQGGWGYTF	TGTGCCAGCACCCAAGGGGGCTGGGGCTACACCTTC
TRBV4-1	TRBJ2-2	NA	NA	CASSQEVRSGELFF	TGCGCCAGCAGCCAAGAAGTCAGGTCCGGGGAGCTGTTTTTT
TRBV19	TRBJ1-5	NA	NA	CASSDSHSNQPQHF	TGTGCCAGTAGTGACAGCCATAGCAATCAGCCCCAGCATTTT
TRBV7-9	TRBJ2-5	few	NA	CASSLEGWDRGAQETQYF	TGTGCCAGCAGCTTAGAAGGTTGGGACCGAGGGGCACAAGAGACCCAGTACTTC
TRBV20-1	TRBJ2-2	few	NA	CSARVEGYTGELFF	TGCAGTGCTAGAGTGGAGGGATACACCGGGGAGCTGTTTTTT
TRBV18	TRBJ1-5	many	TRBD1	CASSPRQGGNQPQHF	TGTGCCAGCTCACCTAGACAGGGCGGCAATCAGCCCCAGCATTTT
TRBV18	TRBJ2-3	few	TRBD1	CASSEGTGSTDTQYF	TGTGCCAGCTCAGAGGGGACAGGTAGCACAGATACGCAGTATTTT
TRBV24-1	TRBJ2-5	NA	NA	CATSDPAAEEEETQYF	TGTGCCACCAGTGACCCCGCTGCGGAGGAAGAAGAGACCCAGTACTTC
TRBV29-1	TRBJ1-2	once	NA	CSVYGYGYTF	TGCAGCGTGTACGGTTATGGCTACACCTTC
TRBV6-1	TRBJ2-5	NA	NA	CASSRSTAQETQYF	TGTGCCAGCAGTAGATCGACAGCTCAAGAGACCCAGTACTTC
TRBV6-1	TRBJ2-5	NA	TRBD2	CASSTGLAGVETQYF	TGTGCCAGCAGTACTGGACTAGCGGGGGTAGAGACCCAGTACTTC
TRBV14	TRBJ2-1	NA	TRBD2	CASSHSGGLGNEQFF	TGTGCCAGCAGCCACTCGGGGGGGCTTGGGAATGAGCAGTTCTTC
TRBV20-1	TRBJ1-3	many	NA	CSARAGGFSGNTIYF	TGCAGTGCTAGAGCCGGGGGTTTCTCTGGAAACACCATATATTTT
TRBV27	TRBJ1-2	many	NA	CASSRTGGYGYTF	TGTGCCAGCAGTCGCACCGGGGGCTATGGCTACACCTTC
TRBV7-2	TRBJ2-1	many	NA	CASSTNSYNEQFF	TGTGCCAGCAGCACGAACTCCTACAATGAGCAGTTCTTC
TRBV20-1	TRBJ2-2	many	NA	CSAREAGELFF	TGCAGTGCTAGAGAGGCCGGGGAGCTGTTTTTT
TRBV2	TRBJ1-5	few	NA	CASSDFREVNQPQHF	TGTGCCAGCAGTGACTTCAGGGAGGTCAATCAGCCCCAGCATTTT
TRBV25-1	TRBJ2-4	few	TRBD1	CASRTGSDIQYF	TGTGCCAGCAGGACAGGGTCGGACATTCAGTACTTC